In this sample, the clone carrying this TCR beta chain turned up many times. Its specificity is unknown. Disease lasting under 3 months, a NOSPECS grade of at least 4, and a Clinical Activity Score of at least 3 were features of the ophthalmopathy patients. TCR beta CDR3 regions were amplified from RNA transcripts. HTBI primers drove first-round RT-PCR of the TCR CDR3. MiXCR was run by TCRdb on the multiplex PCR reads, yielding one entry per CDR3 protein. Altogether 560,000 or so distinct CDR3 sequences are present, approximately 20% being singletons, with the ten largest covering roughly 50%. The data are from a study of T cells in Graves' hyperthyroidism and ophthalmopathy. Findings and limits, study-wide: Blood also carried most thyroid clonotypes expanded above 0.001.

V was shortened by 5 bases and J by 6 bases, with 17 bases between the two germline ends. The CDR3 totals 14 residues. Germline loops: CDR1 MDHEN, CDR2 SYDVKM. This TCR was sampled from a man aged 35 to 55 with Graves' ophthalmopathy. This chain joins TRBV28 and TRBJ2-7, with D possibly being TRBD1 or TRBD2 (6 bases each). Source material: blood. The chain's CDR3 is CASSEQGRMGEQYF. In nucleotides, the CDR3 is TGTGCCAGCAGTGAGCAGGGGAGGATGGGCGAGCAGTACTTC.